This note documents a single TCR beta chain sequence. As yet, its antigen is unknown. Time point of the sample: pre-treatment sample, taken before nivolumab and TIL therapy. The tumor samples were excised metastases, mostly pleural nodules or supraclavicular lymph nodes. There are 15 residues in the CDR3. V dropped 6 bases and J dropped 0; count of bases not matched to a gene: 3. CDR1 is KGHSH and CDR2 is LQKENI in the germline V gene. This sample is part of a study of TIL therapy for anti-PD-1-resistant metastatic lung cancer. Study details: Several tumors were EGFR-mutant and two were ALK-rearranged. Tumors carried a median about 1.6 non-synonymous mutations per megabase.

The immunoSEQ assay was v3. Clones were sequenced by immunoSEQ multiplex PCR, and TCRdb holds only the in-frame ones, with some missing. This sample carries 50,000 or so clones, 60% to 85% of them seen once, and the ten largest clones take around 5.9%. Study-level findings and limits: This highly selected cohort may not generalize to typical lung cancer patients.

V and J are TRBV18 and TRBJ2-1; TRBD2 matches at 9 bases. This receptor was identified in a person between 25 and 80 years old with non-small cell lung cancer. This specimen consisted of tumor tissue, obtained at baseline. CDR3 region: CASSDSGSSYNEQFF. The CDR3 DNA sequence: TGTGCCAGCTCCGATAGCGGGAGCTCCTACAATGAGCAGTTCTTC. The entire variable domain, with the rest obtained from reference TRBV18 and TRBJ2-1, is as follows: NAGVMQNPRHLVRRRGQEARLRCSPMKGHSHVYWYRQLPEEGLKFMVYLQKENIIDESGMPKERFSAEFPKEGPSILRIQQVVRGDSAAYFCASSDSGSSYNEQFFGPGTRLTVL.